The clone carrying this T cell receptor beta chain was found many times. The sample originates from a study of glioma-infiltrating T cells. The iRepertoire nested amplicon-rescue multiplex PCR amplified TCR alpha and beta CDR3s from RNA. Each CDR3 protein gets one entry after TCRdb re-called the multiplex PCR reads with MiXCR. The sample gives about 93,000 distinct CDR3 sequences, approximately 39% of which show up once; around two fifths is in the top ten. J lost 5 bases, V lost 6 bases, and 5 bases had no gene match. Germline-derived CDR1 and CDR2 are KGHSH and LQKENI. The CDR3 is 13 residues long. This rearrangement joins TRBV18 to TRBJ2-5, with TRBD1 matching over 8 bases. The receptor was derived from a human donor with low-grade glioma or glioblastoma, undergoing nonglioma brain surgery, or in good health (not recorded which). The specimen was glioma tissue, nonneoplastic brain tissue, or PBMCs (not recorded which). CDR3 DNA: TGTGCCAGCTCCGGGACAGGTGGGGAGACCCAGTACTTC. This sequence encodes CASSGTGGETQYF.